A single sample is the source of the 2 T cell receptor beta chains below, sequenced in a study of shared clonotypes between healthy human individuals. Some clones are missing from TCRdb's copy, which holds only in-frame ones; the method was immunoSEQ multiplex PCR. The table has about 600,000 clones, about 96% seen once. The source material was naive CD4+ T cells sorted from blood. Subset denoted: CD45RA+ positively selected. These receptors were collected from a woman aged 25 to 39 in good health.

This chain links TRBV11-3 with TRBJ2-1; 10 bases are shared with TRBD2. After removal of 5 bases from V and 7 bases from J, the junction contained 11 bases not matched to a gene. This CDR3 region has 16 residues. The germline gives CDR1 SGHNT, CDR2 YENEEA. The CDR3 nucleotides are TGTGCCAGCAGCCGACGAAGCGGGAGGGACTTAAATGAGCAGTTCTTC. This gives the protein CASSRRSGRDLNEQFF.

This clone has just one count. The rearrangement uses TRBV10-3 and TRBJ2-5; D gene uncertain. V shed 0 bases and J shed 4 bases, with 9 bases lying between them. CDR3 length: 14 residues. The V gene's germline CDR1 is ENHRY and CDR2 SYGVKD. Written as DNA, the CDR3 is TGTGCCATCAGTGAGTCTCGCGACGGAGAGACCCAGTACTTC. Residues: CAISESRDGETQYF.